The present entry profiles one T cell receptor beta chain with its context. Its antigen is not identified. TCRdb reprocessed the reads via MiXCR and lists one record per CDR3 protein. There are under 95,000 distinct CDR3 sequences in the sample; under 55% occur only once, and 90% to 95% lies in the top ten. CDR1 is SGHTA, CDR2 FQGNSA, per germline. With 0 bases removed from V and 3 bases from J, the gap between germline ends came to 6 bases. This CDR3 is built from 13 residues. This specimen comes from a study of T cell repertoires in cytomegalovirus infection. Overall study context: Both CMV infection and a matching HLA type were indicated by public TCR beta signatures.

Overall study results and limits: The study identified carriers of CMV plus the relevant HLA from cumulative public TCR beta family frequency. Dominant in the ex vivo response were TCR beta clonotypes restricted by HLA-C and specific for CMV.

Source: CD8+ T cells from cultured PBMCs, taken from culture after CMV antigen stimulation. The chain recombines TRBV7-2 with TRBJ2-7; D ambiguous. This sequence was found in a human donor in good health (CMV status not recorded). Some clones in this sample may be carry-over from other donors' samples. CDR3 protein: CASSLAQFYEQYF. As DNA, the CDR3 is TGTGCCAGCAGCTTAGCCCAGTTCTACGAGCAGTACTTC.